This T cell receptor beta chain is from a study of T cells in Graves' hyperthyroidism and ophthalmopathy. In regard to this clonotype: Its specificity is unknown.

Findings and caveats of the study: Peripheral blood also featured most of the thyroid clonotypes expanded above 0.001. A 13 V-J signature model discriminated ophthalmopathy versus stable hyperthyroidism.

There were TCR beta CDR3 regions amplified from RNA transcripts. First-round RT-PCR targeting the TCR CDR3 was performed with the HTBI primer set. TCRdb re-called the multiplex PCR reads with MiXCR, one entry per CDR3 protein. The sample yields approximately 380,000 distinct CDR3 sequences, over 15% seen once. Patients between 18 and 65 years old had hyperthyroidism, newly diagnosed and lasting under 2 months. Fresh peripheral blood, under 13 ml, was the source of the PBMCs. This sequence was found in a woman between 18 and 29 years old with Graves' hyperthyroidism. Source material: blood.

The CDR3 DNA is TGTGCCAGCAGTTTAGTTTCCCAGAGCGGCTACACCTTC. Residues: CASSLVSQSGYTF. The chain combines TRBV12-3 or TRBV12-4 with TRBJ1-2; D unclear. CDR3 size: 13 residues. V lost 1 base and J 8 bases, leaving 11 bases between the germline ends.